This entry describes one T cell receptor beta chain. Its antigen remains unknown. Germline V gene lookup returns CDR1 SNHLY and CDR2 FYNNEI. The CDR3 is 13 amino acids. Trimming cost V 6 bases and J 6 bases, with 12 bases left between them. All the people who gave samples were healthy bone marrow donors. This sample is part of a study of cytomegalovirus exposure and HLA in healthy donors. Findings and limits, study-wide: An apparent linkage of common viral pathogens to several of the most significant clusters emerged in a later analysis. Cytomegalovirus association was listed for about 160 TCR beta chains.

PCR used 60 Vbeta primers and 13 Jbeta primers. Clones were sequenced by immunoSEQ multiplex PCR, and TCRdb holds only the in-frame ones, with some missing. The table lists about 35,000 clones. The chain couples TRBV2 to TRBJ1-5; D is possibly TRBD1 (6 bases). The TCR originated in a man aged 35 to 55 in good health and CMV-seronegative. The material sequenced was PBMCs. The CDR3, as DNA: TGTGCCAGCAGGGCGACAGGTACTCAGCCCCAGCATTTT. Amino acids: CASRATGTQPQHF.